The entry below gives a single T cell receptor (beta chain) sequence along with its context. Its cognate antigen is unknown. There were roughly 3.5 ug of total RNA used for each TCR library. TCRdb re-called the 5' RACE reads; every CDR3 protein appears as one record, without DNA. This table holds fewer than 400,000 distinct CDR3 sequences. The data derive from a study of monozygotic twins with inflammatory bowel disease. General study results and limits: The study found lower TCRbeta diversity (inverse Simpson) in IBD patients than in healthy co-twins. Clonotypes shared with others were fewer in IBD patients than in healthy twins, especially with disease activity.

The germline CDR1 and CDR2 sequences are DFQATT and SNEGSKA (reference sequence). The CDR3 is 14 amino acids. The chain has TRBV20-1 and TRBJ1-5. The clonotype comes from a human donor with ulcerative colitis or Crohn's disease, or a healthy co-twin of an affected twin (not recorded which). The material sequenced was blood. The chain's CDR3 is CSARDGLLNQPQHF.